Given below is one T cell receptor beta chain in context. Antigen specificity is unknown. Time point reported: newly diagnosed, previously untreated cHL patient sample. Comparison came from newly diagnosed, untreated classical Hodgkin lymphoma PBMCs. Clones were sequenced by immunoSEQ multiplex PCR, and TCRdb holds only the in-frame ones, with some missing. The sample contains roughly 70,000 clones, 93% of which appear only once. The CDR3 is 15 residues long. V lost 10 bases and J lost 1, with 18 bases in between. Germline lookup yields CDR1 KGHSH and CDR2 LQKENI. The data originate from a study of PD-1 blockade in classical Hodgkin lymphoma. Study observations and caveats: Relative to healthy donors, newly diagnosed patients reportedly had lower baseline TCR diversity, which was reported as lower still in relapsed/refractory patients. Why repertoires differed is undefined; disease activity or prior therapy possibly contributed.

The clonotype comes from a human donor with classical Hodgkin lymphoma. The chain recombines TRBV18 with TRBJ2-3; D tentatively fits TRBD1 or TRBD2 (5 bases each). The sequenced material came from peripheral blood mononuclear cells (PBMCs). CDR3 DNA sequence: TGTGCCACCTCGCCGGCAGGGAGAGGCACAGATACGCAGTATTTT. Translation: CATSPAGRGTDTQYF.